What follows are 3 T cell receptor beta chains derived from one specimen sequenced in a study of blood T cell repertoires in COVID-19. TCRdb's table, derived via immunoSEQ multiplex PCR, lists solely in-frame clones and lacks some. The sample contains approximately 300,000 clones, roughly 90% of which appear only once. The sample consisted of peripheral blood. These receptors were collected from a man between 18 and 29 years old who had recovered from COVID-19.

Written as DNA, the CDR3 is TGTGCCAGCAGTTCCCTCAAGGGGAGGGACACTGAAGCTTTCTTT. This translates into CASSSLKGRDTEAFF. The chain uses TRBV6-5 and TRBJ1-1, with a possible D match to TRBD1 (5 bases). The V gene lost 4 bases and the J gene lost 3 bases, with 15 bases spanning the gap. The CDR3 totals 15 residues. Germline loops: CDR1 MNHEY, CDR2 SVGAGI.

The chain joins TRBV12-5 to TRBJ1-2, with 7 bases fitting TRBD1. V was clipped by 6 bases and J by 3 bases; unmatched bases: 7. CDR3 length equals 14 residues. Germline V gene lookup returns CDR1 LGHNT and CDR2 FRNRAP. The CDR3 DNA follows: TGTGCTAGTGGACCTCAGGGGGAAGACTATGGCTACACCTTC. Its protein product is CASGPQGEDYGYTF.

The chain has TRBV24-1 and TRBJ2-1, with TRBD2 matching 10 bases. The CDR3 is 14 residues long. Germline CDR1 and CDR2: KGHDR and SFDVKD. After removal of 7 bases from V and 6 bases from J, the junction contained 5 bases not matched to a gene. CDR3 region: CATSPSGSINEQFF. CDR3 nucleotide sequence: TGTGCCACCAGCCCTAGCGGGAGTATCAATGAGCAGTTCTTC.